This is a list of T cell receptor beta chains from one sample in a study of blood T cell repertoires in COVID-19. The table came from immunoSEQ multiplex PCR; TCRdb's copy has only in-frame clones and leaves some out. This sample has fewer than 100,000 clones, with roughly nine tenths found just once. Sequencing was carried out using peripheral blood. Receptors originate from a man older than 75 in a cohort sampled during active COVID-19. CDR3s include the opening cysteine and the closing phenylalanine or tryptophan. The D gene is left open where the match is weak. Not all rows give a size; the values are once, few, many and, for expanded clones, a class.

clone_size: NA
j_call: TRBJ1-5
v_call: TRBV5-6
d_call: NA
cdr3_nt: TGTGCCAGCAGCTTGGGGGCGGGGGCAAGCAATCAGCCCCAGCATTTT
cdr3_aa: CASSLGAGASNQPQHF

clone_size: NA
j_call: TRBJ1-2
v_call: TRBV9
d_call: NA
cdr3_nt: TGTGCCAGCAGCGTAGCCCCTCCGGGGGTTGGAGCTAACTATGGCTACACCTTC
cdr3_aa: CASSVAPPGVGANYGYTF

clone_size: NA
j_call: TRBJ1-5
v_call: TRBV4-1
d_call: TRBD1
cdr3_nt: TGCGCCAGCAGCCCGCGATCGGACAGGACGATGACGCCCCAGCATTTT
cdr3_aa: CASSPRSDRTMTPQHF

clone_size: NA
j_call: TRBJ1-4
v_call: TRBV9
d_call: NA
cdr3_nt: TGTGCCAGCAGCGGTCAAACAGGGCGCAATGAAAAACTGTTTTTT
cdr3_aa: CASSGQTGRNEKLFF

clone_size: NA
j_call: TRBJ2-5
v_call: TRBV5-1
d_call: NA
cdr3_nt: TGCGCCAGCAGGGAACCGGGACTTGCGTACCAAGAGACCCAGTACTTC
cdr3_aa: CASREPGLAYQETQYF

clone_size: NA
j_call: TRBJ2-7
v_call: TRBV5-1
d_call: TRBD1
cdr3_nt: TGCGCCAGCAGCCCTTTTGGGACAGGTCACTACGAGCAGTACTTC
cdr3_aa: CASSPFGTGHYEQYF

clone_size: NA
j_call: TRBJ1-1
v_call: TRBV5-1
d_call: TRBD1
cdr3_nt: TGCGCCAGCAGCTTGGCTTCAGGGGGCACTGAAGCTTTCTTT
cdr3_aa: CASSLASGGTEAFF

clone_size: few
j_call: TRBJ1-4
v_call: TRBV7-7
d_call: TRBD1
cdr3_nt: TGTGCCAGCAGCTTTTCACGACAGGGGACTAATGAAAAACTGTTTTTT
cdr3_aa: CASSFSRQGTNEKLFF

clone_size: NA
j_call: TRBJ2-2
v_call: TRBV6-4
d_call: TRBD1
cdr3_nt: TGTGCCAGCAGTGACAGGGGGCGCACCGGGGAGCTGTTTTTT
cdr3_aa: CASSDRGRTGELFF

clone_size: NA
j_call: TRBJ2-1
v_call: TRBV10-3
d_call: NA
cdr3_nt: TGTGCCATCAGCGCGCCTATCTACCTCTCCTACAATGAGCAGTTCTTC
cdr3_aa: CAISAPIYLSYNEQFF

clone_size: NA
j_call: TRBJ1-5
v_call: TRBV23-1
d_call: TRBD1
cdr3_nt: TGCGCCAGGGGGACAGGGTCAATTGGCAATCAGCCCCAGCATTTT
cdr3_aa: CARGTGSIGNQPQHF

clone_size: NA
j_call: TRBJ1-1
v_call: TRBV19
d_call: NA
cdr3_nt: TGTGCCAGTCCACATCCAAAGAAGATACACACTGAAGCTTTCTTT
cdr3_aa: CASPHPKKIHTEAFF

clone_size: NA
j_call: TRBJ2-5
v_call: TRBV15
d_call: TRBD1
cdr3_nt: TGTGCCACCAGCAGAGACCGGTCGAGGGGGCGATTCCAAGAGACCCAGTACTTC
cdr3_aa: CATSRDRSRGRFQETQYF

clone_size: NA
j_call: TRBJ2-1
v_call: TRBV6-5
d_call: TRBD2
cdr3_nt: TGTGCCAGCAGTAGCACTAGCGGGGGGGAGATCTTC
cdr3_aa: CASSSTSGGEIF

clone_size: NA
j_call: TRBJ1-2
v_call: TRBV10-2
d_call: TRBD1
cdr3_nt: TGCGCCAGCAGTGGGACAGGGGGGGGCTATGGCTACACCTTC
cdr3_aa: CASSGTGGGYGYTF

clone_size: NA
j_call: TRBJ2-3
v_call: TRBV5-1
d_call: NA
cdr3_nt: TGCGCCAGCAGAGGGGTCCTAAGCACAGATACGCAGTATTTT
cdr3_aa: CASRGVLSTDTQYF

clone_size: NA
j_call: TRBJ2-1
v_call: TRBV19
d_call: NA
cdr3_nt: TGTGCCAGTAGTATCGACAGCTCCTACAATGAGCAGTTCTTC
cdr3_aa: CASSIDSSYNEQFF

clone_size: few
j_call: TRBJ2-2
v_call: TRBV7-2
d_call: NA
cdr3_nt: TGTGCCAGCAGCATCCCGTGGGGGCGCCACTCGTCCACCGGGGAGCTGTTTTTT
cdr3_aa: CASSIPWGRHSSTGELFF

clone_size: NA
j_call: TRBJ2-7
v_call: TRBV7-8
d_call: NA
cdr3_nt: TGTGCCAGCAGCTTAGAGACAAGCGGTTCCTACGAGCAGTACTTC
cdr3_aa: CASSLETSGSYEQYF

clone_size: NA
j_call: TRBJ2-3
v_call: TRBV19
d_call: TRBD2
cdr3_nt: TGTGCCAGTAGTATGTTCGGGGGGGGATCCCCTGGCACAGATACGCAGTATTTT
cdr3_aa: CASSMFGGGSPGTDTQYF

clone_size: NA
j_call: TRBJ2-3
v_call: TRBV4-2
d_call: TRBD2
cdr3_nt: TGTGCCAGCAGCCAAGGACTAGCGGGGGGCAGTAGCACAGATACGCAGTATTTT
cdr3_aa: CASSQGLAGGSSTDTQYF

clone_size: NA
j_call: TRBJ2-4
v_call: TRBV13
d_call: TRBD2
cdr3_nt: TGTGCCAGCAGCTTACGGGAGGGTCGAACATTAGCCAAAAACATTCAGTACTTC
cdr3_aa: CASSLREGRTLAKNIQYF

clone_size: NA
j_call: TRBJ2-5
v_call: TRBV4-1
d_call: NA
cdr3_nt: TGCGCCAGCAGCCAAGATTCAGGTCTAACCGAAGAGACCCAGTACTTC
cdr3_aa: CASSQDSGLTEETQYF

clone_size: once
j_call: TRBJ1-5
v_call: TRBV19
d_call: NA
cdr3_nt: TGTGCCAGTACCGACTTAAAGAGCGGGTTCCAGCCCCAGCATTTT
cdr3_aa: CASTDLKSGFQPQHF

clone_size: NA
j_call: TRBJ2-5
v_call: TRBV10-3
d_call: TRBD2
cdr3_nt: TGTGCCATCAATGCTAGGGGAGGGGAGACCCAGTACTTC
cdr3_aa: CAINARGGETQYF

clone_size: few
j_call: TRBJ1-1
v_call: TRBV6-5
d_call: TRBD1
cdr3_nt: TGTGCCAGCAGCCGCCGACAGGGGGAAGCTTTCTTT
cdr3_aa: CASSRRQGEAFF

clone_size: NA
j_call: TRBJ1-2
v_call: TRBV6-5
d_call: NA
cdr3_nt: TGTGCCAGCAGTTCGACCTCGGGCAGGGTATACGGCTACACCTTC
cdr3_aa: CASSSTSGRVYGYTF

clone_size: NA
j_call: TRBJ2-2
v_call: TRBV2
d_call: TRBD2
cdr3_nt: TGTGCCAGCAGCCTAGCGGGGGGGCGTGTCACCGGGGAGCTGTTTTTT
cdr3_aa: CASSLAGGRVTGELFF

clone_size: NA
j_call: TRBJ1-2
v_call: TRBV7-9
d_call: NA
cdr3_nt: TGTGCCAGCAGCTTATGGAGGGGCGCCCTCGGGGGATCTGTCTACACCTTC
cdr3_aa: CASSLWRGALGGSVYTF

clone_size: NA
j_call: TRBJ1-1
v_call: TRBV29-1
d_call: TRBD1
cdr3_nt: TGCAGCGTTGACAGGGGGCTGAACACTGAAGCTTTCTTT
cdr3_aa: CSVDRGLNTEAFF

clone_size: NA
j_call: TRBJ1-2
v_call: TRBV6-2/TRBV6-3
d_call: TRBD1
cdr3_nt: TGTGCCAGCAGCCATCGGACAGGGGGCACTGGCTACACCTTC
cdr3_aa: CASSHRTGGTGYTF

clone_size: NA
j_call: TRBJ1-3
v_call: TRBV5-8
d_call: NA
cdr3_nt: TGTGCCAGCAGCTTGTCGAGGAGATACTCTGGAAACACCATATATTTT
cdr3_aa: CASSLSRRYSGNTIYF

clone_size: NA
j_call: TRBJ1-1
v_call: TRBV5-1
d_call: NA
cdr3_nt: TGCGCCAGCAGCTTGGCCAAGACAGGGAACACTGAAGCTTTCTTT
cdr3_aa: CASSLAKTGNTEAFF

clone_size: NA
j_call: TRBJ1-5
v_call: TRBV19
d_call: NA
cdr3_nt: TGTGCCAGTAGTCAGGCTCAGGGGTATCAGCCCCAGCATTTT
cdr3_aa: CASSQAQGYQPQHF

clone_size: NA
j_call: TRBJ2-2
v_call: TRBV9
d_call: TRBD1
cdr3_nt: TGTGCCAGCAGCACGGGACAGGGAAGGGCCGGGGAGCTGTTTTTT
cdr3_aa: CASSTGQGRAGELFF

clone_size: NA
j_call: TRBJ1-1
v_call: TRBV20-1
d_call: NA
cdr3_nt: TGCAGTGCCCGGGAGTGGCCCCTTTATTTCTTT
cdr3_aa: CSAREWPLYFF

clone_size: NA
j_call: TRBJ1-1
v_call: TRBV21-1
d_call: NA
cdr3_nt: TGTGCCAGCAGCGCCTGGGACAGTTTGAACACTGAAGCTTTCTTT
cdr3_aa: CASSAWDSLNTEAFF

clone_size: NA
j_call: TRBJ1-1
v_call: TRBV6-5
d_call: NA
cdr3_nt: TGTGCCAGCACCAAAAGCTGGTTCATGAACACTGAAGCTTTCTTT
cdr3_aa: CASTKSWFMNTEAFF

clone_size: NA
j_call: TRBJ1-1
v_call: TRBV5-1
d_call: TRBD1
cdr3_nt: TGCGCCAGCAGGCGGGACAGCTCATCAGGCACTGAAGCTTTCTTT
cdr3_aa: CASRRDSSSGTEAFF

clone_size: once
j_call: TRBJ1-1
v_call: TRBV7-9
d_call: NA
cdr3_nt: TGTGCCAGCAGCTTAGACGGGAAAATGAACACTGAAGCTTTCTTT
cdr3_aa: CASSLDGKMNTEAFF

clone_size: NA
j_call: TRBJ1-6
v_call: TRBV5-1
d_call: TRBD1
cdr3_nt: TGCGCCAGCAGCTTGGGGCCCGGGACAGGGAATTCACCCCTCCACTTT
cdr3_aa: CASSLGPGTGNSPLHF

clone_size: NA
j_call: TRBJ1-2
v_call: TRBV18
d_call: TRBD1
cdr3_nt: TGTGCCAGCTCACCAGGGACAGGGAACAATGGCTACACCTTC
cdr3_aa: CASSPGTGNNGYTF

clone_size: NA
j_call: TRBJ1-3
v_call: TRBV6-6
d_call: NA
cdr3_nt: TGTGCCAGCAGTCCTAAAACAGGTAATACCTCTCTCGTTGGTGAAAGCTATGGAAACACCATATATTTT
cdr3_aa: CASSPKTGNTSLVGESYGNTIYF

clone_size: NA
j_call: TRBJ1-2
v_call: TRBV5-1
d_call: TRBD1
cdr3_nt: TGCGCCAGCAGCTCTTCAGGGGGGCAAGGCTACACCTTC
cdr3_aa: CASSSSGGQGYTF

clone_size: NA
j_call: TRBJ2-1
v_call: TRBV7-2
d_call: NA
cdr3_nt: TGTGCCAGCAGCTTAACGGGGGTTAGCTCCTACAATGAGCAGTTCTTC
cdr3_aa: CASSLTGVSSYNEQFF

clone_size: NA
j_call: TRBJ2-3
v_call: TRBV5-8
d_call: TRBD1
cdr3_nt: TGTGCCAGCAGCATGGGGACAGGGGGTTTTTCAGGCACAGATACGCAGTATTTT
cdr3_aa: CASSMGTGGFSGTDTQYF

clone_size: NA
j_call: TRBJ2-1
v_call: TRBV6-6
d_call: TRBD2
cdr3_nt: TGTGCCAGCACCCTTGTGACTAGCGGACACAATGAGCAGTTCTTC
cdr3_aa: CASTLVTSGHNEQFF